This is a list of T cell receptor beta chains from one sample in a study of blood T cell repertoires in COVID-19. Sequencing used immunoSEQ multiplex PCR; TCRdb keeps in-frame clones, though not all of them. The sample shows some 400,000 clones, more than 70% of them seen only once. Sequenced sample: peripheral blood. The receptors derive from a woman in her sixties with COVID-19, enrolled during active disease. Both conserved end residues are trimmed from each CDR3. Not all rows give a size; the values are once, few, many and, for expanded clones, a class.

cdr3_aa clone_size v_call
ASSYSTGTLSYEQY . TRBV6-5
ASSSIQGARNTEAF many TRBV7-9
ASSLEAGGPGELF . TRBV27
ATSRFDRDNEQF . TRBV15
ASSELWAGDAGELF once TRBV6-1
ASSLGQGSYEQY . TRBV5-1
ASSYSTGYNSPLH . TRBV6-5
ASKYTSGAGYEQY . TRBV11-2
SAYGRDTQY . TRBV20-1
ASSDQRGGELF . TRBV6-1
ASSPPHGLRGNTIY . TRBV18
ASSLDRLHNEQF . TRBV27
ASSLYTGSGNTIY few TRBV28
ASSLLGYGYT . TRBV28
ASSEGRAMNTEAF . TRBV6-1
ASSLGRPGTYGYT . TRBV5-1